This TCR beta chain was captured by sequencing in a study of cytomegalovirus exposure and HLA in healthy donors (dated by TCRdb to the late 2010s). For the study in its entirety: An earlier analysis of approximately 600 of the donors reported 250 to 350 Gb of sequence data and some 100 million unique TCR beta sequences from roughly 180 million T cells. An early release covering around 630 HLA-typed donors comprised about 300 gigabases of sequencing data and around 80 million unique TCR sequences. Of the 300 to 500 genotyped donors, less than 85% were placed in the genetic ancestry cluster associated with self-reported Caucasian donors. The study aimed to test whether signatures of past pathogen exposure could be identified by cataloging public T cell receptors. The study used immunosequencing to profile the T cell repertoires of some 600 subjects and linked those repertoires to cytomegalovirus serostatus. Besides the first cohort of roughly 700 subjects, a separate validation cohort made up of roughly 120 different subjects was used. To predict cytomegalovirus infection status, the study brought together high-throughput TCR immunosequencing, statistical association of individual TCRs with disease status, and machine learning. A later analysis re-examined previously published TCR beta repertoires from 600 to 700 donors and added high-resolution HLA genotyping to investigate patterns of TCR occurrence. The later analysis used no new phenotypic data to find candidate immune exposures, relying instead on TCR beta sequences and their occurrence across donors. To decide whether each TCR beta V gene segment behaved as functional or pseudogenic, an earlier analysis of some 570 of the donors relied on high-throughput TCR beta sequencing. Donor age, sex, ethnicity and CMV serostatus were collected together with the repertoire data. In a later genetic analysis, genome-wide SNP genotypes for about 65% of the roughly 700 donors were used, and that subset was treated as a discovery cohort. Every discovery cohort repertoire had been produced on one sequencing platform. Class I and class II HLA loci were covered by the typing at four-digit resolution. Typing coverage differed by locus: A, B, C, DRB1 and DQB1 were typed in roughly 620-640 donors, DQA1 in about 510, DPA1 in around 610, and DPB1 in about 450. Four to six DR-DQ haplotypes were handled as single units for association and clustering, since linkage in the cohort was strong. Among approximately 370 genotyped donors of the cohort, an average of approximately 200,000 unique TCR beta nucleotide sequences was sequenced per donor, of which 15% to 20% were non-productive. Study-level results and caveats: Linkage disequilibrium might explain the correlated functional status among segregating V segments, but an unknown experimental factor could not be ruled out. The 87-base-pair reads could not distinguish some IMGT-functional V segments, including TRBV6-2 and TRBV6-3, so those segments were excluded. Presence/absence analyses assumed roughly uniform sequencing depth across donors, an assumption that may not hold. A later genetic analysis associated a missense DCLRE1C variant with V-gene and J-gene trimming of TCR beta chains, and an independent cohort replicated the association. Only TCR beta chains were sequenced in this cohort, and the absence of alpha or paired-chain data limited detectable features. HLA typing was unavailable for some donors at each locus, so association tests used only the typed subset. According to a later analysis, parvovirus B19, influenza, CMV and Epstein-Barr virus appeared linked to several top co-occurrence clusters. Compared with the 666-donor mean, donors in an Asian-associated ancestry cluster had fewer N-insertions in productive TCRs, according to a later genetic analysis. A further reported finding was that TCR beta sequences accurately predicted the HLA-A and HLA-B alleles for most subjects in the first cohort. Most TCR sequences were observed very rarely across donors, whereas some public TCRs were present in many individuals. CMV serostatus was the only immune exposure information available for the cohort. A cluster of highly shared sequence variants was judged likely to represent a technical artifact of the sequencing pipeline. In a later analysis, HLA-associated TCR beta chains were found to be more clonally expanded and to have lower generation probabilities than equally common non-associated chains. According to a later analysis, most CMV-associated TCR beta chains appeared to be HLA-restricted, and the HLA associations seemed to be driven largely by CMV exposure. According to a later analysis, TCR association rates differed among HLA loci, with DRB1 alleles showing the most associated TCRs and HLA-C alleles showing the fewest. When HLA alleles, especially DR and DQ, strongly co-occurred, TCR associations were difficult to assign to individual alleles. In an earlier analysis of several hundred of the donors, most TCR beta V segments were observed in productive rearrangements about 87% or about 30% of the time, broadly matching IMGT annotations. Cytomegalovirus status was reported to be diagnosed by the classifier with high specificity and sensitivity in both the original and validation cohorts. Because counts were too low, some 17 rarely observed V segments, including chromosome 9 orphons, were left out of the earlier analysis of a few hundred of the donors. In a later analysis, 16,951 TCR beta sequences were associated with specific HLA alleles at a false discovery rate of 0.05. In vitro tests confirmed that a few of the cytomegalovirus-associated TCR beta chains recognize cytomegalovirus antigens. The authors suggested that the approach could potentially be extended to other disease states and immunological phenotypes. In the study, 150 to 200 TCR beta chains were listed as associated with cytomegalovirus.

Remarks on this clone: Its antigen remains unidentified.

The cohort comprised some 680 healthy bone marrow donors. All cohort members were sampled while nominally healthy, although unrecorded immune exposures were likely present. The donor tested CMV seropositive, placing the donor among the approximately 290 seropositive members of the cohort. Every donor gave a peripheral blood sample, and the peripheral blood mononuclear cells from that sample were used for TCR beta sequencing. Genomic DNA was extracted from the blood cell samples with the Qiagen DNeasy Blood Extraction Kit. To prepare the library, the immunoSEQ multiplex PCR assay was applied. A mixture of 60 forward primers for TCR Vbeta segments and 13 reverse primers for TCR Jbeta segments was used in the multiplex PCR. The CDR3 region of rearranged TCR beta genes was amplified from genomic DNA with a multiplex PCR assay. On the Illumina HiSeq System, the amplified TCR beta libraries were sequenced as 87-base-pair reads. Under the source paper's analysis protocol: Across the 666 repertoires, a later analysis counted tens of millions of unique TCR beta chains, 9 million to 14 million of which were shared by at least two donors. Raw reads were error-corrected and collapsed into unique sequences by a nearest-neighbor algorithm in which closely related sequences were merged to remove PCR and sequencing errors. Alignment of CDR3 sequences to IMGT reference sequences was used to assign V, D and J gene segments. For a sequence to be retained, a match of at least six nucleotides to both a V gene segment and a J gene segment was required. A rearrangement was called productive if the CDR3 had no stop codons and remained in frame with V and J, and every other rearrangement was called non-productive. CDR3 was defined according to IMGT convention as the region running from the second conserved V-encoded cysteine to the conserved J-encoded phenylalanine. Sequences without an unambiguous match to a single V gene segment were excluded from the earlier analysis of 450 to 650 of the donors. An earlier analysis of 500 to 700 of the donors classified V segments as functional when productive rearrangements were above 56.7% and as segregating when the standard deviation between donors was above 5%. A statistical classification framework was built to diagnose cytomegalovirus status from the catalog of TCR beta chain sequences. In a later analysis, TCR nucleotide sequences were compared against IMGT/GENE-DB human TR gene sequences so that V and J genes could be assigned. The TCRdist pipeline was used in a later analysis to assign CDR3 sequences and most-parsimonious VDJ recombination scenarios. In a later analysis, each TCR beta chain was defined by its CDR3 amino acid sequence together with its V-gene family, and reads without a unique V-gene family were excluded. As a way to deal with suspected cross-contamination and a sequencing artifact, a later analysis dropped 450 to 600 nucleotide sequences that were highly shared and had low generation probability. A later analysis calculated a clonal expansion index for each public chain from normalized within-repertoire ranks of inferred template counts. A later analysis computed generation probabilities with a VDJ recombination model fitted to out-of-frame rearrangements, and checked the results against IGoR. In a later analysis, hypergeometric tests were used to score TCR-TCR, TCR-HLA and TCR-CMV co-occurrence, with a repertoire-size bias correction applied to TCR pairs. In a later analysis, false discovery rates were estimated by permuting HLA or CMV assignments 20 times. In a later analysis, co-occurring TCRs were grouped using DBSCAN, and TCRdist sequence similarity was added for clustering within HLA-allele-positive subsets. Repertoires with fewer than 30,000 or more than 120,000 public chains, plus five repertoires with anomalous nucleotide sharing, were excluded from co-occurrence clustering. The immuneACCESS repertoire file appears here via TCRdb, limited to in-frame rearrangements. These files lack a portion of the clones; in checked studies, under half of the deficit traces to unresolved V genes, and the cause of the others is not known. That table is the source of V, J and clone size, and D and trimming were worked out from the DNA. This sample's clone table shows around 78,000 clones. About 4.1% of the sample is taken by the ten largest.

Including cysteine and phenylalanine, the CDR3 has 12 amino acids. The DNA shown is the 36-base CDR3, in frame from base 1. V loses 0 bases of germline sequence and J loses 8 bases, and the interval between the two ends is 6 bases. The germline V gene yields SGHRS for CDR1 and YFSETQ for CDR2. The sample consisted of PBMCs. The sequence came from a man between 18 and 29 years old in good health and CMV-seropositive. The sequence is built from TRBV5-1 and TRBJ2-1, with a tentative D gene TRBD1 over 6 matching bases. CDR3 sequence: CASSLEGDEQFF. At the DNA level, the sequence is TGCGCCAGCAGCTTGGAGGGGGATGAGCAGTTCTTC.